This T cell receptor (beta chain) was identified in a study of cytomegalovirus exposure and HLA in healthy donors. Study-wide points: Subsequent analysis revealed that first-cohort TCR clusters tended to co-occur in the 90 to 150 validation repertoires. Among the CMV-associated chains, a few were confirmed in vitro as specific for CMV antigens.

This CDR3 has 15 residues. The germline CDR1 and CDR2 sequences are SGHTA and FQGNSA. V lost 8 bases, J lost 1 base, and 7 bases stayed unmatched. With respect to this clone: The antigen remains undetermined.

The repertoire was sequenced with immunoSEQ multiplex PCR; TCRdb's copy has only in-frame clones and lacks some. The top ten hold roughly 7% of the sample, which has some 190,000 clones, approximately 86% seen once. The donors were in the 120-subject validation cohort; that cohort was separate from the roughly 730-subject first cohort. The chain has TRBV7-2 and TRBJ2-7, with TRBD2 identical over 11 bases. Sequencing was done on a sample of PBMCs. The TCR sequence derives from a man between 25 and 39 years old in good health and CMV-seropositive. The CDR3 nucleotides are TGTGCCAGCGATAGCGGGGGGGCCCAGTCCTACGAGCAGTACTTC. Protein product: CASDSGGAQSYEQYF.